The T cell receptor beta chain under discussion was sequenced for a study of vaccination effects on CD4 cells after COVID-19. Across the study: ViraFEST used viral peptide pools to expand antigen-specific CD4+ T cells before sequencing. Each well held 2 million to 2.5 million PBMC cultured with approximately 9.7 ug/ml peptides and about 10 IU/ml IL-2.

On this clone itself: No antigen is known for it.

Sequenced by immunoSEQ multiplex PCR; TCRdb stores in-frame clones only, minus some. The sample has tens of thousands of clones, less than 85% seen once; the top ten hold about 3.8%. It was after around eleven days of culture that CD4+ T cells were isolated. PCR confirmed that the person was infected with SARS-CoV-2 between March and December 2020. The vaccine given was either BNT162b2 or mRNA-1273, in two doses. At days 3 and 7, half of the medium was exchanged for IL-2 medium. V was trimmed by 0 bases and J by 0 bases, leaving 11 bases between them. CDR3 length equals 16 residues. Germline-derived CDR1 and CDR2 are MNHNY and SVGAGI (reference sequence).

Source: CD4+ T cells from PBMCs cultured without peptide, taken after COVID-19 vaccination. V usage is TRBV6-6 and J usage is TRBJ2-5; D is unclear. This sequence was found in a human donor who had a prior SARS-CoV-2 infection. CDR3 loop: CASSYSRSTHQETQYF. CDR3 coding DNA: TGTGCCAGCAGTTACTCGAGGTCGACTCACCAAGAGACCCAGTACTTC.